A single sample gave rise to the 15 T cell receptor beta chains below, sequenced in a study of OX40 agonist ivuxolimab in advanced cancers. TCRdb's copy holds only in-frame clones and misses some; the assay was immunoSEQ multiplex PCR. The sample shows about 99,000 clones, about 96% of them seen only once. The source material was CD4+ or CD8+ T cells sorted from blood, sampled in a trial of the OX40 agonist ivuxolimab. Source of these receptors: an adult with an advanced solid tumor such as melanoma, head and neck, liver or kidney cancer.

The chain employs TRBV2 and TRBJ2-2; D may be TRBD1 or TRBD2 (6 bases each). Trimming removed 9 bases at V and 2 bases at J, with 10 bases between. Germline-derived CDR1 and CDR2 are SNHLY and FYNNEI. This CDR3 contains 13 residues. As DNA, the CDR3 is TGTGCCAGAGGGGGGACAAACACCGGGGAGCTGTTTTTT. Translation gives CARGGTNTGELFF.

The rearrangement joins TRBV15 to TRBJ2-7, with D perhaps matching TRBD1 or TRBD2 (6 bases each). The CDR3 is 16 residues long. Germline CDR1 and CDR2: LNHNV and YYDKDF (reference sequence). The ends were cut back, 5 bases at V and 3 bases at J, with 20 bases in the middle. CDR3 loop: CATSVGQERGDYEQYF. DNA for the CDR3: TGTGCCACCAGCGTCGGGCAGGAAAGGGGGGACTACGAGCAGTACTTC.

This chain uses TRBV9 with TRBJ1-2; 7 bases map to TRBD1. The ends lost 3 bases at V and 12 bases at J; junction bases unmatched: 5. This CDR3 contains 11 residues. CDR1 and CDR2 (germline): SGDLS, YYNGEE. DNA of the CDR3: TGTGCCAGCAGCGGACAGGGCCGGAACACCTTC. Its protein product is CASSGQGRNTF.

The J gene is TRBJ1-1, the V gene TRBV27; D gene ambiguous. The CDR3 runs to 14 residues. The V gene's germline CDR1 is MNHEY and CDR2 SMNVEV (reference sequence). V was cut by 2 bases and J by 2 bases, with 9 bases left in between. In DNA, the CDR3 is TGTGCCAGCAGTTTAAGGTACAGCAACACTGAAGCTTTCTTT. Protein sequence: CASSLRYSNTEAFF.

The chain is built from TRBV9 and TRBJ2-2; the match to TRBD2 covers 7 bases. Germline V gives CDR1 SGDLS, CDR2 YYNGEE. Trimming removed 6 bases from V and 4 bases from J; junction bases left unmatched: 12. This CDR3 contains 16 residues. CDR3 DNA: TGTGCCAGCACCATGACGGGGGGATTCACCACCGGGGAGCTGTTTTTT. Protein: CASTMTGGFTTGELFF.

The chain links TRBV21-1 to TRBJ2-3; the table assigns TRBD2, which was not confirmed against the DNA. TRBV21-1 constitutes a pseudogene. The CDR3 consists of 18 residues. CDR3 sequence: CASSKPPPSGRLTDTQYF. In DNA form, the CDR3 reads TGTGCCAGCAGCAAACCTCCCCCTAGCGGGAGGCTCACAGATACGCAGTATTTT.

As DNA, the CDR3 is TGTGCCAGCAGCGTAGAAGCAGGGGGGTTTTCCAATGAGCAGTTCTTC. This translates into CASSVEAGGFSNEQFF. V is TRBV9 and J is TRBJ2-1; TRBD1 is a possible D gene (7 bases). The CDR3 is 16 residues long. Trimming removed 0 bases from V and 6 bases from J, with 16 bases in between. Germline V gives CDR1 SGDLS, CDR2 YYNGEE.

This clone was observed a single time. The chain uses TRBV6-5 and TRBJ2-7, with 7 bases that match TRBD2. Trimming cost V 2 bases and J 5 bases; bases outside gene matches: 9. The CDR3 spans 15 residues. The germline V gene has CDR1 MNHEY and CDR2 SVGAGI. The CDR3 region has the DNA TGTGCCAGCAGTTACGGGGCTAGCGGAGGGAACGAGCAGTACTTC. It is translated as CASSYGASGGNEQYF.

V and J are TRBV10-3 and TRBJ2-7; 10 nucleotides align to TRBD1. CDR1 is ENHRY and CDR2 is SYGVKD in the germline V gene. The length of the CDR3 is 15 residues. J gave up 3 bases and V 6 bases, and 8 bases lay outside the gene matches. Here the CDR3 reads CAISDPGQGFYEQYF. The CDR3 DNA follows: TGTGCCATCAGCGACCCGGGACAGGGGTTCTACGAGCAGTACTTC.

The V and J genes are TRBV7-2 and TRBJ2-2; no clear D gene. There are 13 residues in the CDR3. V lost 0 bases and J lost 7, with 6 bases in between. Germline V gives CDR1 SGHTA, CDR2 FQGNSA. CDR3 loop: CASSLAMGGELFF. The DNA for the CDR3 is TGTGCCAGCAGCTTAGCGATGGGCGGGGAGCTGTTTTTT.

V and J are TRBV4-1 and TRBJ2-1; 13 bases line up with TRBD2. V shed 2 bases and J 6 bases; nucleotides not matched to a gene: 4. The germline CDR1 and CDR2 sequences are MGHRA and YSYEKL. The CDR3 covers 16 residues. CDR3 in amino acids: CASSQTSGRAGNEQFF. The DNA for the CDR3 is TGCGCCAGCAGCCAAACTAGCGGGAGGGCAGGCAATGAGCAGTTCTTC.

This clone was observed a few times. The chain is built from TRBV30 and TRBJ1-5; 9 nucleotides align to TRBD1. This CDR3 spans 13 amino acids. Germline V gene sequence: CDR1 GTSNPN, CDR2 SVGIG (reference sequence). V lost 5 bases to trimming and J lost 6 bases; unmatched junction nucleotides: 5. CDR3 in amino acids: CAWSGTGIQPQHF. The DNA for the CDR3 is TGTGCCTGGTCCGGGACAGGGATTCAGCCCCAGCATTTT.

The J gene is TRBJ2-5, the V gene TRBV18; D is unclear. There are 14 residues in the CDR3. Germline V gives CDR1 KGHSH, CDR2 LQKENI. V was clipped by 0 bases and J by 4 bases, with 9 bases between them. Written as DNA, the CDR3 is TGTGCCAGCTCACCACCGGCATTTCGAGAGACCCAGTACTTC. The encoded protein is CASSPPAFRETQYF.

This chain joins TRBV7-9 and TRBJ1-1, with 7 nucleotides matching TRBD1. CDR1 SEHNR and CDR2 FQNEAQ come from the germline V gene (reference sequence). The CDR3 extends over 16 amino acids. V shed 5 bases, J shed 5 bases, and the junction held 14 bases outside the gene matches. The CDR3 protein is CASSPREGAHRTEAFF. The CDR3, as DNA: TGTGCCAGCAGCCCTCGGGAGGGGGCGCATCGAACTGAAGCTTTCTTT.

This clone was detected only once. This chain uses TRBV5-7 with TRBJ2-7; D unresolved. TRBV5-7 is an open reading frame whose function is uncertain. With 3 bases removed from V and 2 bases from J, the gap between germline ends came to 21 bases. This CDR3 contains 17 residues. DNA of the CDR3: TGTGCCAGCAGCTCGCTTTGGTCGGAAGACGGGCCCTACGAGCAGTACTTC. It codes for CASSSLWSEDGPYEQYF.